A selection of T cell receptor beta chains follows, all from one sample in a study of cytomegalovirus exposure and HLA in healthy donors. The data were produced by immunoSEQ multiplex PCR, yet TCRdb's version contains in-frame clones alone and is incomplete. The sample has some 76,000 clones; roughly 93% are singletons. The sequencing input was PBMCs. The receptors stem from a woman aged 18-35 years in good health and CMV-seronegative. Each CDR3 is given with its conserved first and last residue. The D gene is left open where the match is weak. Expanded clones are given a class, and other clones once, few, many or no size at all.

j_call	v_call	clone_size	d_call	cdr3_nt	cdr3_aa
TRBJ2-6	TRBV28	NA	TRBD2	TGTGCCAGCAGTACGGGACTAGCGGGAGGGTCTGGGGCCAACGTCCTGACTTTC	CASSTGLAGGSGANVLTF
TRBJ2-1	TRBV4-3	few	TRBD2	TGCGCCAGCAGCCAAGACATATCGGGGGGCTACAATGAGCAGTTCTTC	CASSQDISGGYNEQFF
TRBJ2-7	TRBV4-2	NA	TRBD2	TGTGCCAGCAGCCAAGAACCGTGGGGGACTAGCGGCGACGAGCAGTACTTC	CASSQEPWGTSGDEQYF
TRBJ2-5	TRBV11-2	NA	TRBD1	TGTGCCAGCAGCCATCTGACAGGGAGCAAGGGGACCCAGTACTTC	CASSHLTGSKGTQYF
TRBJ2-2	TRBV15	NA	TRBD2	TGTGCCACCAGCACCCAAGCGGGATTGGGCGGGGAGCTGTTTTTT	CATSTQAGLGGELFF
TRBJ2-5	TRBV11-2	NA	NA	TGTGCCAGCAGCCCAGGGGGGAGAGCGGGAGTTGAGGAGACCCAGTACTTC	CASSPGGRAGVEETQYF
TRBJ2-1	TRBV2	NA	TRBD2	TGTGCCAGCGGACTAGCGGGAGTCAAAAATGAGCAGTTCTTC	CASGLAGVKNEQFF
TRBJ2-5	TRBV7-2	NA	TRBD1	TGTGCCAGCAGCTTATGGAGTGCCGGGACAGGGAAAGAGACCCAGTACTTC	CASSLWSAGTGKETQYF
TRBJ2-1	TRBV7-2	NA	TRBD2	TGTGCCAGCAGCTTCCGGACTAGCGGGAGTCGATACAATGAGCAGTTCTTC	CASSFRTSGSRYNEQFF
TRBJ1-4	TRBV19	NA	NA	TGTGCCAGTAGTACCTCCGGGACACAGCATGAAAAACTGTTTTTT	CASSTSGTQHEKLFF
TRBJ1-5	TRBV4-1	NA	NA	TGCGCCAGCAGCCAAGCCCTCGACGGGAGGCCCCAGCATTTT	CASSQALDGRPQHF
TRBJ2-1	TRBV19	NA	NA	TGTGCCAGTAGTGGGAGTAGCGGCAGCTCCTACAATGAGCAGTTCTTC	CASSGSSGSSYNEQFF
TRBJ1-3	TRBV2	NA	NA	TGTGCCAGCAGTGACCCACAGGTGCTTTTGGACACCATATATTTT	CASSDPQVLLDTIYF
TRBJ2-5	TRBV7-9	NA	TRBD1	TGTGCCAGCAGCTCGGGACAGTACCAAGAGACCCAGTACTTC	CASSSGQYQETQYF
TRBJ1-1	TRBV4-1	NA	TRBD1	TGCGCCAGCAGCCAAGAGCGTACCCCGGGACAGGGGACTCCCCCGGCTTTCTTT	CASSQERTPGQGTPPAFF
TRBJ2-1	TRBV29-1	once	NA	TGCAGCGTTCGCGGACGGGAAAGCTCCTACAATGAGCAGTTCTTC	CSVRGRESSYNEQFF
TRBJ2-1	TRBV7-6	NA	TRBD2	TGTGCCAGCAGCGGGGGACTAGCGGGGGTACACAATGAGCAGTTCTTC	CASSGGLAGVHNEQFF